One sample yielded the 20 T cell receptor beta chains listed below, sequenced in a study of blood T cell repertoires in COVID-19. Some clones are missing from TCRdb's copy, which holds only in-frame ones; the method was immunoSEQ multiplex PCR. This table has about 96,000 clones, about 90% appearing once. Sequences were obtained from peripheral blood. The receptors originated from a human donor with COVID-19, enrolled during active disease. The donor label of this sample is uncertain.

This chain uses TRBV19 with TRBJ2-1, with 10 bases matching TRBD1. The CDR3 extends over 17 amino acids. V lost 11 bases to trimming and J lost 1 base; unmatched junction nucleotides: 14. Per the germline V gene, CDR1 is LNHDA and CDR2 is SQIVND (reference sequence). This CDR3 is CAASGGQGPNSYNEQFF. The CDR3 DNA follows: TGTGCCGCCTCGGGGGGACAGGGGCCCAATTCCTACAATGAGCAGTTCTTC.

This sequence joins TRBV6-5 and TRBJ1-2; perhaps TRBD1 as D (6 bases). Germline assignment: CDR1 MNHEY and CDR2 SVGAGI. The CDR3 extends over 12 amino acids. Trimming cost V 10 bases and J 8 bases, with 17 bases left between them. The CDR3, as DNA: TGTGCCACGACACAGGGCGGACTCGGCTACACCTTC. It specifies CATTQGGLGYTF.

The CDR3 nucleotides read TGTGCCAGCAGCCAAGAGGGGACAGGGCGCGCCTATGCTTTCTTT. Encoded protein: CASSQEGTGRAYAFF. This chain connects TRBV4-2 to TRBJ1-1; 9 bases are shared with TRBD1. The trim removed 0 bases at V and 11 bases at J, leaving 10 bases unmatched. The CDR3 runs 15 residues. Per germline, CDR1 LGHNA and CDR2 YNFKEQ.

V usage is TRBV19 and J usage is TRBJ2-2, with 14 bases aligning to TRBD2. The CDR3 runs 18 residues. The junction had 5 bases not matched to a gene; V was cut back by 0 bases and J by 5 bases. The germline V gene has CDR1 LNHDA and CDR2 SQIVND (reference sequence). CDR3 nucleotide sequence: TGTGCCAGTAGTATAGAGGGGACTAGCGGGAGTATTACCGGGGAGCTGTTTTTT. It is translated as CASSIEGTSGSITGELFF. Complete variable domain (other parts from reference TRBV19 and TRBJ2-2): DGGITQSPKYLFRKEGQNVTLSCEQNLNHDAMYWYRQDPGQGLRLIYYSQIVNDFQKGDIAEGYSVSREKKESFPLTVTSAQKNPTAFYLCASSIEGTSGSITGELFFGEGSRLTVL.

The rearrangement joins TRBV20-1 to TRBJ2-7, with 9 bases lining up with TRBD1. CDR1 is DFQATT and CDR2 is SNEGSKA in the germline V gene (reference sequence). V shed 5 bases and J 5 bases; nucleotides not matched to a gene: 1. There are 11 residues in the CDR3. CDR3 in amino acids: CSARDRDEQYF. In DNA form, the CDR3 reads TGCAGTGCTCGGGACAGGGACGAGCAGTACTTC.

This clone was recorded only once. The chain joins TRBV6-1 to TRBJ2-7; D is ambiguous. The CDR3 contains 14 residues. The V end lost 1 base, the J end lost 1 base, and 8 bases lay between the germline ends. Germline CDR1 reads MNHNS; CDR2 reads SASEGT. In DNA form, the CDR3 reads TGTGCCAGCAGTGAAGTAAAGCAATCCTACGAGCAGTACTTC. Translating it yields CASSEVKQSYEQYF.

The chain carries TRBV3-1 (or the pseudogene TRBV3-2) and TRBJ1-2; possibly TRBD1 for D (6 bases). V was cut by 0 bases and J by 5 bases, with 19 bases left in between. Germline values: CDR1 LGHDT, CDR2 YNNKEL (reference sequence). CDR3 size: 17 residues. The CDR3 sequence is CASSQDPQGILGYGYTF. The DNA of the CDR3 is TGTGCCAGCAGCCAAGATCCTCAGGGGATACTCGGATATGGCTACACCTTC.

Only one count was recorded for this clone. The rearrangement links TRBV18 to TRBJ1-1; D unclear. Germline assignment: CDR1 KGHSH and CDR2 LQKENI. V gave up 7 bases and J gave up 3 bases, with 12 bases separating them. This CDR3 is 13 amino acids long. The CDR3 bases are TGTGCCAGCTTTGGAGGGTTGGACACTGAAGCTTTCTTT. Its protein product is CASFGGLDTEAFF.

The J gene is TRBJ1-2, the V gene TRBV13; D is unclear. Trimming removed 0 bases at V and 2 bases at J, with 7 bases between. The CDR3 runs to 14 residues. Germline-derived CDR1 and CDR2 are PRHDT and FYEKMQ (reference sequence). The CDR3 DNA reads as TGTGCCAGCAGCTTAGGCGTCAGGAACTATGGCTACACCTTC. Encoded protein: CASSLGVRNYGYTF. Using reference TRBV13 and TRBJ1-2 for the parts outside the CDR3, the full variable domain is AAGVIQSPRHLIKEKRETATLKCYPIPRHDTVYWYQQGPGQDPQFLISFYEKMQSDKGSIPDRFSAQQFSDYHSELNMSSLELGDSALYFCASSLGVRNYGYTFGSGTRLTVV.

The chain links TRBV19 to TRBJ1-3, with a tentative D call TRBD1 (6 bases). The ends were cut back, 4 bases at V and 0 bases at J, with 13 bases in the middle. The CDR3 is 16 residues long. CDR1 is LNHDA, CDR2 SQIVND, per germline (reference sequence). In nucleotides, the CDR3 is TGTGCCAGTAGTACGCCGGGACATCGCTCTGGAAACACCATATATTTT. Translating it yields CASSTPGHRSGNTIYF.

This chain uses TRBV5-6 with TRBJ2-2; the match to TRBD1 covers 7 bases. The CDR3 length is 14 residues. V shed 4 bases and J 6 bases; nucleotides not matched to a gene: 6. Germline CDR1 reads SGHDT; CDR2 reads YYEEEE. CDR3: CASSPEGASGELFF. In nucleotides, the CDR3 is TGTGCCAGCAGCCCAGAGGGGGCCTCCGGGGAGCTGTTTTTT.

The CDR3 loop reads CSVEGSNGGYTF. As DNA, the CDR3 is TGCAGCGTTGAGGGCTCAAATGGTGGCTACACCTTC. The chain has TRBV29-1 and TRBJ1-2; D uncertain. V was shortened by 3 bases and J by 7 bases, with 12 bases between the two germline ends. From germline, CDR1 is SQVTM and CDR2 ANQGSEA. The CDR3 runs 12 residues. Combining the CDR3 with reference TRBV29-1 and TRBJ1-2 gives the whole variable domain SAVISQKPSRDICQRGTSLTIQCQVDSQVTMMFWYRQQPGQSLTLIATANQGSEATYESGFVIDKFPISRPNLTFSTLTVSNMSPEDSSIYLCSVEGSNGGYTFGSGTRLTVV.

The chain carries TRBV6-5 and TRBJ1-4; possible D gene TRBD1, 5 bases. Germline CDR1 MNHEY, CDR2 SVGAGI. The length of the CDR3 is 14 residues. V was shortened by 6 bases and J by 7 bases, with 15 bases between the two germline ends. CDR3 coding DNA: TGTGCCAGCAGCTCCCCTCTAGACAGTGAAAAACTGTTTTTT. It specifies CASSSPLDSEKLFF.

The genes are TRBV11-2 and TRBJ1-3, with 9 bases fitting TRBD1. CDR3 length: 18 residues. V trimming: 0 bases; J trimming: 0 bases; junction bases outside the gene matches: 6. Germline V gene sequence: CDR1 SGHAT, CDR2 FQNNGV. The DNA of the CDR3 is TGTGCCAGCAGCTTAGAGGCGACAGGGGGTTTCTCTGGAAACACCATATATTTT. This translates into CASSLEATGGFSGNTIYF.

This chain links TRBV3-1 (or the pseudogene TRBV3-2) with TRBJ2-5; the D gene is possibly TRBD2 (5 bases). Trimming left V 4 bases short and J 5 bases short, with 5 bases between. Germline CDR1 LGHDT, CDR2 YNNKEL (reference sequence). This CDR3 has 11 residues. The DNA for the CDR3 is TGTGCCAGCAGCCCGGGGGAGACCCAGTACTTC. Protein: CASSPGETQYF.

The chain couples TRBV3-1 (or the pseudogene TRBV3-2) to TRBJ1-3; 12 bases are shared with TRBD1. Germline assignment: CDR1 LGHDT and CDR2 YNNKEL (reference sequence). After removal of 4 bases from V and 8 bases from J, the junction contained 9 bases not matched to a gene. The CDR3 contains 16 residues. The CDR3, as DNA: TGTGCCAGCAGCCTCTCCGGGACAGGGGGCGCGTACACCATATATTTT. It translates to CASSLSGTGGAYTIYF.

This sequence joins TRBV11-1 and TRBJ2-5; 8 bases map to TRBD2. Germline V lookup: CDR1 SGHAT, CDR2 FQDESV (reference sequence). Trimming removed 1 base from V and 1 base from J; junction bases left unmatched: 5. The CDR3 loop spans 16 amino acids. The CDR3 nucleotides are TGTGCCAGCAGCTTAGGACGGGGGGGCTTCCAAGAGACCCAGTACTTC. It yields the protein CASSLGRGGFQETQYF.

V usage is TRBV11-3 and J usage is TRBJ1-4, with D uncertain. The V gene's germline CDR1 is SGHNT and CDR2 YENEEA. This CDR3 contains 15 residues. Trimming took off 5 bases at V and 0 bases at J, with 10 bases between the two ends. The CDR3 DNA follows: TGTGCCAGCAGCGTCACAGCTGCAACTAATGAAAAACTGTTTTTT. Protein: CASSVTAATNEKLFF.

This chain uses TRBV2 with TRBJ2-2; 12 positions agree with TRBD2. The CDR3 loop spans 15 amino acids. V lost 5 bases and J lost 6; bases outside the gene matches: 4. Germline V gene lookup returns CDR1 SNHLY and CDR2 FYNNEI. The CDR3 spells CASSFLAGGPGELFF. CDR3 DNA: TGTGCCAGCAGTTTTCTAGCGGGGGGGCCCGGGGAGCTGTTTTTT. The entire variable domain, with the rest obtained from reference TRBV2 and TRBJ2-2, is as follows: EPEVTQTPSHQVTQMGQEVILRCVPISNHLYFYWYRQILGQKVEFLVSFYNNEISEKSEIFDDQFSVERPDGSNFTLKIRSTKLEDSAMYFCASSFLAGGPGELFFGEGSRLTVL.

This clone came up once. The chain couples TRBV6-5 to TRBJ2-7, with TRBD1 identical over 7 bases. This CDR3 is 15 amino acids long. The germline V gene encodes CDR1 MNHEY and CDR2 SVGAGI. Trimming cost V 10 bases and J 5 bases; bases outside gene matches: 17. CDR3 region: CATKGHGTERDEQYF. CDR3 DNA: TGTGCCACCAAGGGCCATGGGACAGAGAGGGACGAGCAGTACTTC.